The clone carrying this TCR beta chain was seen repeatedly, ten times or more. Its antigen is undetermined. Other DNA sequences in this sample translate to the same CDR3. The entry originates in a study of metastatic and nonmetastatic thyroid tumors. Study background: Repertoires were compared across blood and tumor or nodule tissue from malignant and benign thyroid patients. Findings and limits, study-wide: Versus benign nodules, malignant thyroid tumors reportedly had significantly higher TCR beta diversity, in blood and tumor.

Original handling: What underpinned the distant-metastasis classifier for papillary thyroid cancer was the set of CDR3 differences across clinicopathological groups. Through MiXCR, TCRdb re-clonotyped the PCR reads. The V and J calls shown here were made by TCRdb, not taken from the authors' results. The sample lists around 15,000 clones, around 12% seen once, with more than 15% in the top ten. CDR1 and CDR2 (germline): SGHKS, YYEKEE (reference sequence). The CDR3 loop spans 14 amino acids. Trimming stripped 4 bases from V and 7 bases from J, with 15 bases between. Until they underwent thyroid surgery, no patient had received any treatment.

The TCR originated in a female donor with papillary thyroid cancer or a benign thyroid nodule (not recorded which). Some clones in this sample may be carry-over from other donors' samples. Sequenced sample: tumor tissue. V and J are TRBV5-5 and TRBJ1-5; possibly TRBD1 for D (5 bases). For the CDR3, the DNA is TGTGCCAGCAGCCTGGGCATGGGGGGGCAGCCCCAGCATTTT. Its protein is CASSLGMGGQPQHF.